A single sample gave rise to the 4 T cell receptor beta chains below, sequenced in a study of OX40 agonist ivuxolimab in advanced cancers. Here immunoSEQ multiplex PCR was the method, and the copy in TCRdb shows in-frame clones only, minus some. The sample carries under 70,000 clones, approximately 90% recorded once. This specimen was CD4+ or CD8+ T cells sorted from blood, taken in a trial of the OX40 agonist ivuxolimab. Receptors were obtained from an adult with an advanced solid tumor such as melanoma, head and neck, liver or kidney cancer.

Turning to this clone: Other nucleotide sequences from this sample produce the same CDR3. V gene TRBV15 combines with J gene TRBJ1-5; the D gene is possibly TRBD1 (5 bases). CDR1 is LNHNV and CDR2 is YYDKDF in the germline V gene (reference sequence). The CDR3 sequence is 16 residues long. With 1 base removed from V and 3 bases from J, the gap between germline ends came to 13 bases. In nucleotides, the CDR3 is TGTGCCACCAGCAGAGGAGTAGGGGCTAACAATCAGCCCCAGCATTTT. It translates to CATSRGVGANNQPQHF.

Concerning this clone: One end of the junction varies from germline; a read error may be responsible. V usage is TRBV7-7 and J usage is TRBJ2-7; TRBD1 agrees at 9 bases. The CDR3 totals 15 residues. The germline V gene encodes CDR1 SSHAT and CDR2 FNYEAQ (reference sequence). The CDR3 loop is CASSKGQGSSYEQYF. As DNA, the CDR3 is TGTGCTAGCAGCAAGGGACAGGGTAGCTCCTACGAGCAGTACTTC.

Note on this clone: The same CDR3 arises from other DNA sequences in this sample as well. This chain connects TRBV27 to TRBJ1-1; no reliable D call. CDR3 length: 12 residues. Germline CDR1 is MNHEY and CDR2 is SMNVEV (reference sequence). Trimming removed 10 bases from V and 8 bases from J, with 17 bases in between. CDR3 region: CATANLRGEAFF. CDR3 DNA sequence: TGTGCCACCGCAAATTTACGGGGAGAAGCTTTCTTT.

V is TRBV6-1 and J is TRBJ1-2; D unresolved. The CDR3 runs to 13 residues. Looked up from germline, CDR1 is MNHNS and CDR2 is SASEGT. Trimming took off 4 bases at V and 7 bases at J, with 13 bases between the two ends. Here the CDR3 DNA reads TGTGCCAGCAGTGCCGGGAATAAGCCTGGCTACACCTTC. Translated: CASSAGNKPGYTF.